The 32 T cell receptor beta chains listed next were all sequenced from one sample in a study of a mutant IDH1 vaccine in newly diagnosed glioma. For these receptors, no antigen is known. TCRdb keeps only in-frame clones here, not all; method: immunoSEQ multiplex PCR. The table lists some 60,000 clones, 86% of them singletons. Time point in this sample: week 35, safety follow-up. The content of each vaccine dose was 300 ug of mutant IDH1 20-mer peptide, and topical imiquimod accompanied it. The specimen comprised PBMCs, sampled from a glioma patient whose treatment included an IDH1 peptide vaccine. These receptors were taken from a man in his forties with glioma.

The genes are TRBV7-9 and TRBJ2-7; 9 nucleotides agree with TRBD2. This CDR3 has 18 amino acids. The junction had 18 bases not matched to a gene; V was cut back by 5 bases and J by 4 bases. Germline CDR1 reads SEHNR; CDR2 reads FQNEAQ (reference sequence). Here the CDR3 reads CASSDDSGRWSSGYEQYF. The CDR3 DNA reads as TGTGCCAGCAGCGACGATAGCGGGAGATGGAGTAGTGGATACGAGCAGTACTTC.

This clone was detected only a few times. This chain connects TRBV6-1 to TRBJ2-1; 7 bases map to TRBD2. Germline V gene sequence: CDR1 MNHNS, CDR2 SASEGT. CDR3 size: 16 residues. The V segment lost 3 bases and the J segment 4 bases; nucleotides outside the gene matches: 9. The CDR3 DNA is TGTGCCAGCAGTGACCGCGGGAGTTTCCTTTACAATGAGCAGTTCTTC. It yields the protein CASSDRGSFLYNEQFF.

The chain recombines TRBV2 with TRBJ2-5; 12 nucleotides align to TRBD2. CDR3 length: 16 amino acids. Germline loops: CDR1 SNHLY, CDR2 FYNNEI. V was clipped by 5 bases and J by 5 bases; unmatched bases: 9. The CDR3 sequence: CASSWTSGVASETQYF. The CDR3 DNA reads as TGTGCCAGCAGTTGGACTAGCGGGGTCGCCTCGGAGACCCAGTACTTC. Full variable domain (outside the CDR3, taken from reference TRBV2 and TRBJ2-5): EPEVTQTPSHQVTQMGQEVILRCVPISNHLYFYWYRQILGQKVEFLVSFYNNEISEKSEIFDDQFSVERPDGSNFTLKIRSTKLEDSAMYFCASSWTSGVASETQYFGPGTRLLVL.

This clone was detected only a few times. The gene calls are TRBV5-5 and TRBJ1-2, with TRBD1 matching 8 bases. V lost 3 bases to trimming and J lost 5 bases; unmatched junction nucleotides: 12. The CDR3 has 16 amino acids. Germline CDR1 is SGHKS and CDR2 is YYEKEE (reference sequence). The chain's CDR3 is CASSSGTQGARYGYTF. CDR3 coding DNA: TGTGCCAGCAGCTCCGGCACGCAGGGGGCGCGGTATGGCTACACCTTC. Drawing the rest from reference TRBV5-5 and TRBJ1-2, the complete variable domain is DAGVTQSPTHLIKTRGQQVTLRCSPISGHKSVSWYQQVLGQGPQFIFQYYEKEERGRGNFPDRFSARQFPNYSSELNVNALLLGDSALYLCASSSGTQGARYGYTFGSGTRLTVV.

The rearrangement uses TRBV5-1 and TRBJ1-1; TRBD1 matches 7 bases. The V gene's germline CDR1 is SGHRS and CDR2 YFSETQ. This CDR3 spans 15 amino acids. The V gene end was trimmed by 3 bases and the J gene end by 4 bases; junction bases not matched to a gene: 9. The CDR3 nucleotides read TGCGCCAGCAGCTGGGCCAGGGGGTTGAGCACTGAAGCTTTCTTT. It translates to CASSWARGLSTEAFF.

Here the CDR3 DNA reads TGTGCCAGCAGCACGGGACAGTGGAACACTGAAGCTTTCTTT. Its translation is CASSTGQWNTEAFF. The V and J genes are TRBV7-2 and TRBJ1-1; 7 bases align to TRBD1. CDR1 SGHTA and CDR2 FQGNSA come from the germline V gene. Trimming removed 5 bases from V and 1 base from J; junction bases left unmatched: 4. The CDR3 loop spans 14 amino acids.

V and J are TRBV6-5 and TRBJ1-3; D is unclear. Germline V gene sequence: CDR1 MNHEY, CDR2 SVGAGI. The germline V and J ends were trimmed by 5 bases and 0 bases, with 8 bases remaining between them. This CDR3 contains 14 residues. CDR3 nucleotide sequence: TGTGCCAGCAGTAGACGCAGCTCTGGAAACACCATATATTTT. Translating gives CASSRRSSGNTIYF.

V is TRBV6-6 and J is TRBJ1-1; D may be TRBD1 (5 bases). There are 14 residues in the CDR3. The V gene's germline CDR1 is MNHNY and CDR2 SVGAGI (reference sequence). Trimming stripped 8 bases from V and 5 bases from J, with 18 bases between. As DNA, the CDR3 is TGTGCCAGCGGCGATCCGAATGAGGGGACTGAAGCTTTCTTT. Protein product: CASGDPNEGTEAFF.

V and J are TRBV30 and TRBJ2-5; D is uncertain. The CDR3 contains 12 residues. From germline, CDR1 is GTSNPN and CDR2 SVGIG (reference sequence). The V gene lost 4 bases and the J gene lost 3 bases, with 9 bases spanning the gap. CDR3 nucleotides: TGTGCCTGGATTATGGAAAAAGAGACCCAGTACTTC. This translates into CAWIMEKETQYF.

This clone was seen just once. This chain joins TRBV7-2 and TRBJ2-7, with TRBD1 matching 10 bases. Germline-derived CDR1 and CDR2 are SGHTA and FQGNSA. J gave up 4 bases and V 5 bases, and 5 bases lay outside the gene matches. The CDR3 spans 14 residues. The CDR3 protein is CASSRWTGGYEQYF. The CDR3 DNA is TGTGCCAGCAGCCGATGGACAGGGGGGTACGAGCAGTACTTC.

The rearrangement links TRBV29-1 to TRBJ2-1; 9 bases line up with TRBD2. The CDR3 runs 14 residues. The germline V gene encodes CDR1 SQVTM and CDR2 ANQGSEA. V was pared by 6 bases and J by 0 bases, with 3 bases of the junction left unmatched. This CDR3 is CSVPSGNSYNEQFF. CDR3 sequence (DNA): TGCAGCGTACCTAGCGGGAACTCCTACAATGAGCAGTTCTTC.

This clone has a single count. The chain joins TRBV11-3 to TRBJ1-1; 7 nucleotides line up with TRBD1. CDR1 and CDR2 from the germline V gene are SGHNT and YENEEA. With V trimmed by 5 bases and J by 0 bases, 3 bases remained unmatched. This CDR3 has 14 amino acids. Written as DNA, the CDR3 is TGTGCCAGCAGCAACAGGGGAATGAACACTGAAGCTTTCTTT. Residues: CASSNRGMNTEAFF.

The V gene is TRBV7-2, the J gene TRBJ1-1, with unresolved D. This CDR3 is 11 amino acids long. The V end lost 1 base, the J end lost 10 bases, and 7 bases lay between the germline ends. Germline lookup yields CDR1 SGHTA and CDR2 FQGNSA. CDR3 bases: TGTGCCAGCAGCTTAGACAGAAGAGCTTTCTTT. This translates into CASSLDRRAFF.

The gene calls are TRBV13 and TRBJ1-1; tentatively, D is TRBD1 (5 bases). V dropped 1 base and J dropped 4 bases, with 7 bases sitting between them. In germline, CDR1 is PRHDT, CDR2 FYEKMQ (reference sequence). CDR3 length equals 13 residues. CDR3 DNA: TGTGCCAGCAGCTTAGATAGGGGCACTGAAGCTTTCTTT. Its protein is CASSLDRGTEAFF.

The rearrangement links TRBV23-1 to TRBJ2-3, with a tentative D call TRBD2 (6 bases). TRBV23-1 belongs to the ORF category, with a function that is uncertain. Deletions cut 4 bases from V and 7 bases from J, with 18 bases between. The CDR3 contains 15 residues. The CDR3 is CASSPPTPGRYTQYF. The CDR3 DNA reads as TGCGCCAGCAGTCCTCCGACACCCGGGAGATATACGCAGTATTTT.

The CDR3 nucleotides are TGTGCCAGCAGCTTTAAGGTCTGGGAGCTGTTTTTT. Its protein product is CASSFKVWELFF. The chain combines TRBV7-2 with TRBJ2-2, with D unresolved. V lost 3 bases and J lost 9, with 8 bases in between. The length of the CDR3 is 12 residues. Germline CDR1 SGHTA, CDR2 FQGNSA. The variable domain in full, completed from reference TRBV7-2 and TRBJ2-2, reads GAGVSQSPSNKVTEKGKDVELRCDPISGHTALYWYRQSLGQGLEFLIYFQGNSAPDKSGLPSDRFSAERTGGSVSTLTIQRTQQEDSAVYLCASSFKVWELFFGEGSRLTVL.

V usage is TRBV27 and J usage is TRBJ2-2; D possibly uses TRBD1 or TRBD2 (5 bases each). The germline V gene has CDR1 MNHEY and CDR2 SMNVEV (reference sequence). Between the trimmed V and J ends, which lost 2 bases and 2 bases, there was a span of 9 bases. The CDR3 has 15 amino acids. CDR3 coding DNA: TGTGCCAGCAGTTTAGAGGGACCAAACACCGGGGAGCTGTTTTTT. The encoded protein is CASSLEGPNTGELFF.

J is TRBJ2-7 and V is TRBV28; 11 bases map to TRBD2. The CDR3 consists of 16 residues. CDR1 is MDHEN and CDR2 is SYDVKM in the germline V gene. Germline trimming cut 1 base from V and 3 bases from J; bases unmatched to any gene: 5. DNA for the CDR3: TGTGCCAGCAGTTTATTATTACTAGCGGGGGACTACGAGCAGTACTTC. Amino acid sequence: CASSLLLLAGDYEQYF.

V usage is TRBV18 and J usage is TRBJ2-3; D possibly corresponds to TRBD1 (6 bases). V lost 3 bases and J lost 4, with 8 bases in between. Germline V CDR1 and CDR2: KGHSH, LQKENI. This CDR3 comprises 13 residues. The CDR3 here is CASSPPGADTQYF. DNA for the CDR3: TGTGCCAGCTCACCTCCAGGGGCAGATACGCAGTATTTT.

The chain uses TRBV29-1 and TRBJ2-1; 8 nucleotides align to TRBD1. The CDR3 loop spans 14 amino acids. In germline, CDR1 is SQVTM, CDR2 ANQGSEA. The trim removed 3 bases at V and 4 bases at J, leaving 5 bases unmatched. In DNA form, the CDR3 reads TGCAGCGTTGACCGGCGACAGGGGTACAATGAGCAGTTCTTC. Encoded protein: CSVDRRQGYNEQFF.

The chain recombines TRBV19 with TRBJ2-7; no definite D call. V was trimmed by 5 bases and J by 6 bases, leaving 8 bases between them. The germline V gene encodes CDR1 LNHDA and CDR2 SQIVND (reference sequence). The CDR3 extends over 11 amino acids. This chain's CDR3 is CASSPGGEQYF. DNA of the CDR3: TGTGCCAGTAGTCCGGGTGGCGAGCAGTACTTC. The variable domain in full, completed from reference TRBV19 and TRBJ2-7, reads DGGITQSPKYLFRKEGQNVTLSCEQNLNHDAMYWYRQDPGQGLRLIYYSQIVNDFQKGDIAEGYSVSREKKESFPLTVTSAQKNPTAFYLCASSPGGEQYFGPGTRLTVT.

The rearrangement joins TRBV10-3 to TRBJ2-5; D possibly corresponds to TRBD2 (8 bases). CDR3 length equals 19 residues. Germline CDR1 ENHRY, CDR2 SYGVKD. With 2 bases removed from V and 0 bases from J, the gap between germline ends came to 22 bases. For the CDR3, the DNA is TGTGCCATCAGTGAGCCCGGGAGGGGGACAGACCTAAACCAAGAGACCCAGTACTTC. This sequence encodes CAISEPGRGTDLNQETQYF.

This clone was counted a single time. V and J are TRBV5-5 and TRBJ2-4; perhaps TRBD2 as D (6 bases). The V end was cut by 4 bases, the J end by 3 bases, with 8 bases between. This CDR3 comprises 13 residues. Germline CDR1 and CDR2: SGHKS and YYEKEE (reference sequence). The CDR3 region is CASSGTDKNIQYF. The DNA for the CDR3 is TGTGCCAGCAGCGGGACTGACAAAAACATTCAGTACTTC.

The CDR3 nucleotides read TGTGCCAGCAGTGAATTTAGCGGGAGAGGTGAGCAGTTCTTC. It translates to CASSEFSGRGEQFF. The genes are TRBV6-4 and TRBJ2-1; TRBD2 matches 9 bases. V dropped 3 bases and J dropped 9; count of bases not matched to a gene: 6. Germline CDR1 reads MRHNA; CDR2 reads SNTAGT. The CDR3 has 14 amino acids.

The chain has TRBV5-1 and TRBJ2-5, with 9 bases lining up with TRBD1. After removal of 7 bases from V and 2 bases from J, the junction contained 9 bases not matched to a gene. Germline V gene sequence: CDR1 SGHRS, CDR2 YFSETQ. The CDR3 runs to 15 residues. CDR3 coding DNA: TGCGCCAGCGGATTACCCGGGACAGGGCAAGAGACCCAGTACTTC. It translates to CASGLPGTGQETQYF.

The chain employs TRBV19 and TRBJ2-1, with D maybe TRBD2 (5 bases). The CDR3 spans 15 residues. The V end lost 0 bases, the J end lost 6 bases, and 12 bases lay between the germline ends. Germline CDR1 and CDR2: LNHDA and SQIVND (reference sequence). CDR3 in DNA: TGTGCCAGTAGTATAGAAGGGCTAGCCGGCAATGAGCAGTTCTTC. Translation gives CASSIEGLAGNEQFF.

V gene TRBV29-1 combines with J gene TRBJ1-1; 11 nucleotides agree with TRBD1. The CDR3 is made up of 14 amino acids. Germline V lookup: CDR1 SQVTM, CDR2 ANQGSEA. The CDR3 loop reads CISRRGTGGTEAFF. The CDR3, as DNA: TGCATATCCAGAAGGGGGACAGGGGGGACTGAAGCTTTCTTT.

This clone was recorded once. The genes are TRBV5-1 and TRBJ1-2; TRBD1 aligns across 7 bases. This CDR3 contains 13 residues. Germline assignment: CDR1 SGHRS and CDR2 YFSETQ. J was trimmed by 2 bases and V by 7 bases; bases with no gene match: 5. The CDR3 DNA is TGCGCCAGCCGTGAGGGGGCAAACTATGGCTACACCTTC. It translates to CASREGANYGYTF.

V and J are TRBV6-1 and TRBJ2-7, with no clear D. This CDR3 spans 14 amino acids. With 2 bases removed from V and 2 bases from J, the gap between germline ends came to 10 bases. In germline, CDR1 is MNHNS, CDR2 SASEGT. The CDR3 bases are TGTGCCAGCAGTGAAAGTAGGGTTGCCTACGAGCAGTACTTC. Translated: CASSESRVAYEQYF.

The count of this clone is one. The rearrangement joins TRBV7-2 to TRBJ2-1, with 10 positions matching TRBD1. Per germline, CDR1 SGHTA and CDR2 FQGNSA. This CDR3 region has 15 residues. With 6 bases clipped from V and 3 bases from J, the junction kept 5 bases outside the gene matches. The CDR3 DNA reads as TGTGCCAGCAGTCTAGACAGGGGGCTCTACAATGAGCAGTTCTTC. As protein: CASSLDRGLYNEQFF.

This chain uses TRBV25-1 with TRBJ2-3; D unresolved. Germline V gene lookup returns CDR1 MGHDK and CDR2 SYGVNS. Trimming removed 4 bases from V and 3 bases from J, with 8 bases in between. The CDR3 is made up of 13 amino acids. The chain's CDR3 is CASSGTLTDTQYF. The CDR3 DNA is TGTGCCAGCAGTGGAACCTTGACAGATACGCAGTATTTT.

This sequence joins TRBV4-1 and TRBJ1-2, with D perhaps TRBD1 (5 bases). Trimming left V 1 base short and J 2 bases short, with 14 bases between. The CDR3 spans 16 residues. CDR1 and CDR2 from the germline V gene are MGHRA and YSYEKL. CDR3 coding DNA: TGCGCCAGCAGCCAAGGTGGGGGAAAGGGGAACTATGGCTACACCTTC. This gives the protein CASSQGGGKGNYGYTF.